A selection of T cell receptor beta chains follows, all from one sample in a study of blood T cell repertoires in COVID-19. The protocol was immunoSEQ multiplex PCR, while the TCRdb copy is restricted to in-frame clones and leaves out a portion. In the table there are about 170,000 clones, 75% to 85% of which are singletons. Sequencing was performed on PBMCs or T cells enriched from blood (not recorded which). Receptors were obtained from a man between 50 and 59 years old who had recovered from COVID-19. Each CDR3 is given with its conserved first and last residue. A D gene is named only where the DNA matches it firmly. Only some rows state a clone size, as once, few, many or a class for expanded clones.

D	size	J	V	DNA	CDR3
-	once	TRBJ1-2	TRBV12-3/TRBV12-4	TGTGCCAGCAGTTTCGGAGAAAACTATGGCTACACCTTC	CASSFGENYGYTF
-	-	TRBJ1-3	TRBV4-1	TGCGCCAGCAGCCTCCGTGGTTCGCGCTCTGGAAACACCATATATTTT	CASSLRGSRSGNTIYF
TRBD2	few	TRBJ2-2	TRBV19	TGTGCCAGTAGTATAGTTACTAGCGTATCGAACACCGGGGAGCTGTTTTTT	CASSIVTSVSNTGELFF
-	-	TRBJ2-3	TRBV14	TGTGCCAGCAGCCAAGACCTATGGACAGATACGCAGTATTTT	CASSQDLWTDTQYF
-	-	TRBJ2-6	TRBV7-9	TGTGCCAGCAGCCAACTAAGCTCTGGGGCCAACGTCCTGACTTTC	CASSQLSSGANVLTF
-	-	TRBJ2-3	TRBV2	TGTGCCAGCAGTGGGGAGCGAGATACGCAGTATTTT	CASSGERDTQYF
-	-	TRBJ1-3	TRBV7-8	TGTGCCAGCAGCTTGGAGCCCTCTGGAAACACCATATATTTT	CASSLEPSGNTIYF
-	-	TRBJ1-1	TRBV28	TGTGCCAGCAGTTTAGAGGGATGGGGTGAGATGAACACTGAAGCTTTCTTT	CASSLEGWGEMNTEAFF
TRBD1	-	TRBJ2-7	TRBV10-3	TGTGCCATCGGAAGCAGGGGGCTAACCTCCTACGAGCAGTACTTC	CAIGSRGLTSYEQYF
-	-	TRBJ1-3	TRBV14	TGTGCCAGCAGCCAACTAGCACGGGGAAGAAACACCATATATTTT	CASSQLARGRNTIYF
TRBD1	few	TRBJ1-2	TRBV5-1	TGCGCCAGCAGCTTGGCGACGACAGGGTATGGCTACACCTTC	CASSLATTGYGYTF
-	-	TRBJ2-7	TRBV5-1	TGCGCCAGCAGCTTGGGCCCAGGGAACTCCTACGAGCAGTACTTC	CASSLGPGNSYEQYF
-	few	TRBJ2-7	TRBV7-4	TGTGCCAGCAGCTTAAGAGGCGGCGAGCAGTACTTC	CASSLRGGEQYF
TRBD2	-	TRBJ2-1	TRBV7-3	TGTGCCAGCAGCTTAGCCGGGACTAGCGGTTGGGGCTCCTACAATGAGCAGTTCTTC	CASSLAGTSGWGSYNEQFF
-	-	TRBJ1-2	TRBV25-1	TGTGCCAGCAGTGAAAGTAAGCGGGGAGGAGCGGATGGCTACACCTTC	CASSESKRGGADGYTF
TRBD1	-	TRBJ1-3	TRBV7-9	TGTGCCAGCAGAGAGGGACAGGGGACCACCATATATTTT	CASREGQGTTIYF
TRBD1	-	TRBJ1-2	TRBV3-1/TRBV3-2	TGTGCCAGCAGCCCTAGGGACAGGGCAGGGGGCTACACCTTC	CASSPRDRAGGYTF
TRBD1	few	TRBJ2-1	TRBV5-1	TGCGCCAGCAGTTTGGCAGGGGGTTTAGGGAATGAGCAGTTCTTC	CASSLAGGLGNEQFF
TRBD1	-	TRBJ2-2	TRBV12-5	TGTGCTAGTGGTTTGGGAACAGGGGCCACCGGGGAGCTGTTTTTT	CASGLGTGATGELFF
-	-	TRBJ1-2	TRBV9	TGTGCCAGCAGCGTCCGGGGGGATCTTTATGGCTACACCTTC	CASSVRGDLYGYTF
-	-	TRBJ2-7	TRBV10-1	TGCGCCAGCAGTGGTACCTACGGGACAAAGAGCTCCTACGAGCAGTACTTC	CASSGTYGTKSSYEQYF
-	-	TRBJ1-1	TRBV28	TGTGCCAGCAGTTTAGGGGGGATCTCCACTGAAGCTTTCTTT	CASSLGGISTEAFF
-	-	TRBJ2-3	TRBV19	TGTGCAAGTAGTAAGGCGGGGAGCACAGATACGCAGTATTTT	CASSKAGSTDTQYF
TRBD1	-	TRBJ1-6	TRBV11-2	TGTGCCAGCAGCTTGGACAGGGGGAGTTCACCCCTCCACTTT	CASSLDRGSSPLHF
TRBD1	-	TRBJ1-4	TRBV5-1	TGCGCCAGCAGACCTCGGACAGGTTCGTCATTTAATGAAAAACTGTTTTTT	CASRPRTGSSFNEKLFF
-	-	TRBJ1-1	TRBV7-6	TGTGCCAGCAGCCTGAGTTCCAGGGTGGGCACTGAAGCTTTCTTT	CASSLSSRVGTEAFF
TRBD1	once	TRBJ1-1	TRBV5-1	TGCGCCAGCAGCTTGGCCGGGACAGGGCCTGAAGCTTTCTTT	CASSLAGTGPEAFF